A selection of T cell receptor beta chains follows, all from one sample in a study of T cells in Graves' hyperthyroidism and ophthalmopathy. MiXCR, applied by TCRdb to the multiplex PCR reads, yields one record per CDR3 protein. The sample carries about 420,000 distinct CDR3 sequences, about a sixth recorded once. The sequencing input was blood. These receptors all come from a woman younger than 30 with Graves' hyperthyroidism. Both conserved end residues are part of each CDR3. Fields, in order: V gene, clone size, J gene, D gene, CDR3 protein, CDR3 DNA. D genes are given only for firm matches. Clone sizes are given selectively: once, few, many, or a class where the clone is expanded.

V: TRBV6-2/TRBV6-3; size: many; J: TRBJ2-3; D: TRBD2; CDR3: CASRPFSGASTDTQYF; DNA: TGTGCCAGCAGGCCCTTCAGCGGGGCGAGTACAGATACGCAGTATTTT
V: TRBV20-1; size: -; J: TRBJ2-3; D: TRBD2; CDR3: CSAAGEPADTQYF; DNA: TGCAGTGCTGCGGGGGAACCAGCAGATACGCAGTATTTT
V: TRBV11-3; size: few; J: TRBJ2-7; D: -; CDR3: CASSLMVSSYEQYF; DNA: TGTGCCAGCAGCTTAATGGTGAGCTCCTACGAGCAGTACTTC
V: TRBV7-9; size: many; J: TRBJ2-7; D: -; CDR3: CASSWGEGLEQYF; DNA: TGTGCCAGCAGCTGGGGTGAGGGGCTGGAGCAGTACTTC
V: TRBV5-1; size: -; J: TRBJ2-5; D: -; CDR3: CASSLGPLGTQYF; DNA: TGCGCCAGCAGCCTGGGCCCCCTTGGGACCCAGTACTTC
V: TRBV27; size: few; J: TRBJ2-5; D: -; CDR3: CASSRMTGLRETQYF; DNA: TGTGCCAGCAGCCGCATGACGGGCTTACGGGAGACCCAGTACTTC
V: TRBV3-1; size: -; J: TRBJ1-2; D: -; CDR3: CASSQEGSDWIYGYTF; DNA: TGTGCCAGCAGCCAAGAGGGGTCAGATTGGATCTATGGCTACACCTTC
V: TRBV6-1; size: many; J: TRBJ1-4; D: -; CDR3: CASRERGKLFF; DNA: TGTGCCAGCAGGGAGAGGGGAAAACTGTTTTTT
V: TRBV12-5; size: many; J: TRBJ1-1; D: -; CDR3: CASAPKAAEAFF; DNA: TGTGCTAGTGCTCCCAAGGCAGCTGAAGCTTTCTTT
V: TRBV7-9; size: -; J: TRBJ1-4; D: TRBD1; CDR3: CASSFGDRVNEKLFF; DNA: TGTGCCAGCAGCTTCGGAGACAGGGTTAATGAAAAACTGTTTTTT
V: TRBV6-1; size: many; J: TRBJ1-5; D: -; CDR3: CASSEYPENGPQHF; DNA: TGTGCCAGCAGTGAATATCCGGAGAATGGGCCCCAGCATTTT
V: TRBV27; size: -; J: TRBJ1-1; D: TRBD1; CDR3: CASNLEGAVIHMNTEAFF; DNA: TGTGCCAGCAACTTAGAGGGGGCGGTAATCCACATGAACACTGAAGCTTTCTTT
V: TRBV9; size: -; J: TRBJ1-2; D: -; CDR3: CASSPKPGTIANYGYTF; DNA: TGTGCCAGCAGCCCAAAACCCGGGACCATTGCTAACTATGGCTACACCTTC
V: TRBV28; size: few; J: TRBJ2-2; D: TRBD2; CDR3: CASSPRDYRRGAGELFF; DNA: TGTGCCAGCAGTCCCCGGGACTACCGGCGGGGGGCCGGGGAGCTGTTTTTT
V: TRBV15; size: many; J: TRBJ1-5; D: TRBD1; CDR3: CATSSHRGGDQPQHF; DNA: TGTGCCACCAGCAGTCACAGGGGTGGGGATCAGCCCCAGCATTTT
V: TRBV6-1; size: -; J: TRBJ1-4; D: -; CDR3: CATSASGYEKLFF; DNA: TGTGCCACCTCAGCATCGGGTTATGAAAAACTGTTTTTT